This T cell receptor beta chain derives from a study of human T cells and chemical hapten exposure. Study context: A mostly female patient group had alopecia areata, totalis or universalis.

The study's findings and limits: TCRs above 1 in 1000 frequency did not change with DPC sensitization.

This clonotype has more than one count but fewer than ten. Its target is not known. Time point indicated: patch test 3, about 24 weeks after DPC sensitization. Noted treatment: therapeutic diphenylcyclopropenone sensitization with weekly scalp DPC. It was unfractionated whole blood from which total RNA was extracted. The V gene's germline CDR1 is SGHKS and CDR2 YYEKEE (reference sequence). The CDR3 is 15 amino acids. The V and J ends lost 3 bases and 2 bases respectively, with 12 bases between them. TCRdb re-analysed the RACE reads in MiXCR, keeping a single row per CDR3 protein. The sample has over 70,000 distinct CDR3 sequences, 11% seen once.

The gene calls are TRBV5-5 and TRBJ1-3; D is unclear. The material sequenced was whole blood, taken in connection with sensitization to the hapten diphenylcyclopropenone (DPC). This sequence was found in a young woman with alopecia areata. Some clones in this sample may be carry-over from other donors' samples. The CDR3 sequence: CASSSTSQAGNTIYF. Here the CDR3 DNA reads TGTGCCAGCAGCTCCACCTCCCAGGCTGGAAACACCATATATTTT.